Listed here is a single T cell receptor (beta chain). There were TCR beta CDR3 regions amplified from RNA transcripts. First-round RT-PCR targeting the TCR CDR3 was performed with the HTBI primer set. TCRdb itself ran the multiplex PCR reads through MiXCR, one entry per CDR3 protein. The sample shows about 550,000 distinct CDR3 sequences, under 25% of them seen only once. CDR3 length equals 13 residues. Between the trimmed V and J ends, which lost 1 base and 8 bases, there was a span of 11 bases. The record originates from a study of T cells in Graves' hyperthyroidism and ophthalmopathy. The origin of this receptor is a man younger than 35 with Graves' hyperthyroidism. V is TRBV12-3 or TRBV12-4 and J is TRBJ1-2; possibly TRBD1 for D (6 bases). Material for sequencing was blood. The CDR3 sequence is CASSLGDRSGYTF. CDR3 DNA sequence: TGTGCCAGCAGTTTAGGCGACAGGAGCGGCTACACCTTC.